The TCR beta chain described here comes from a study of CD8 T cells in ankylosing spondylitis. Points from the study as a whole: Disease-linked clones bore a CD8+ phenotype and were relatively rare in peripheral blood. There was a TCR beta motif, made of eight highly homologous variants, that appeared characteristic of ankylosing spondylitis blood. Matched synovial fluid from ankylosing spondylitis patients was reported to be enriched for disease-linked clones.

Deletions cut 5 bases from V and 1 base from J, with 22 bases between. The CDR3 loop spans 18 amino acids. Germline-derived CDR1 and CDR2 are MNHEY and SMNVEV (reference sequence). Only a few counts were recorded for this clonotype. What it binds is not known. Each CDR3 protein is one row after TCRdb ran MiXCR on the 5' RACE reads. Of about 540,000 distinct CDR3 sequences listed, approximately 11% were seen once; the top ten hold under 7.5%. Sequencing was carried out using blood, either unsorted or a sorted T cell fraction (not recorded which). This clonotype originated in a male donor with ankylosing spondylitis. The chain recombines TRBV27 with TRBJ2-3; no definite D call. The CDR3 loop reads CASSQTQFGLTRTDTQYF. For the CDR3, the DNA is TGTGCCAGCAGTCAGACTCAGTTCGGGCTTACACGCACAGATACGCAGTATTTT.